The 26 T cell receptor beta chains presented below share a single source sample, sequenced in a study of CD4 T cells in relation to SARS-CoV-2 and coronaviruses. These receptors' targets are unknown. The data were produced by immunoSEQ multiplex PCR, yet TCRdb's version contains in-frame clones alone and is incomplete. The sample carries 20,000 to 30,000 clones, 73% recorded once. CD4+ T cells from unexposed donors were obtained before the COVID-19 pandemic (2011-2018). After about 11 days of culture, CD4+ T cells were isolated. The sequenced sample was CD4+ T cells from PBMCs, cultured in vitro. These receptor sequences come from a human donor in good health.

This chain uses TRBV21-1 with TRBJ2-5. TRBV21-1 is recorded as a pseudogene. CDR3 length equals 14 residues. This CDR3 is CASSKDTAQETQYF. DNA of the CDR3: TGTGCCAGCAGCAAAGACACAGCGCAAGAGACCCAGTACTTC.

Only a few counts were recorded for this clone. The CDR3, as DNA: TGTGCCAGCAGCTTAGTGGGACAGGGGAGTCAGCCCCAGCATTTT. Translation gives CASSLVGQGSQPQHF. This sequence joins TRBV7-2 and TRBJ1-5, with 10 bases fitting TRBD1. From germline, CDR1 is SGHTA and CDR2 FQGNSA. This CDR3 has 15 amino acids. Germline trimming cut 1 base from V and 6 bases from J; bases unmatched to any gene: 3. The full variable domain, with the rest looked up from reference TRBV7-2 and TRBJ1-5, is GAGVSQSPSNKVTEKGKDVELRCDPISGHTALYWYRQSLGQGLEFLIYFQGNSAPDKSGLPSDRFSAERTGGSVSTLTIQRTQQEDSAVYLCASSLVGQGSQPQHFGDGTRLSIL.

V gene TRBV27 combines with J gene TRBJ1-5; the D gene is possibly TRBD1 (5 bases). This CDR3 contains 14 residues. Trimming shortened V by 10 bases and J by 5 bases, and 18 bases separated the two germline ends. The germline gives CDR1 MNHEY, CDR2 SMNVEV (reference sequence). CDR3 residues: CATAGSVGHQPQHF. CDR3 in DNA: TGTGCCACAGCGGGTTCTGTGGGGCATCAGCCCCAGCATTTT.

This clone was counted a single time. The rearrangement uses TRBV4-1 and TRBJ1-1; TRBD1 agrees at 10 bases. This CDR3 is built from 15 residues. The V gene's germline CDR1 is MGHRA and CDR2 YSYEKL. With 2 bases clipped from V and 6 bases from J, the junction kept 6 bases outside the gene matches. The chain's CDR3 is CASSQIGTGAAEAFF. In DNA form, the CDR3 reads TGCGCCAGCAGCCAAATCGGGACAGGGGCGGCTGAAGCTTTCTTT.

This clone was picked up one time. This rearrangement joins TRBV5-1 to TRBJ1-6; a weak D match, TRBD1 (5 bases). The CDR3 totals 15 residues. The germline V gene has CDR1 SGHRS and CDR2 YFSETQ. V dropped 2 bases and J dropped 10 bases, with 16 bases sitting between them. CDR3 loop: CASSFRGREDSPLHF. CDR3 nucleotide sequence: TGCGCCAGCAGCTTTCGGGGCAGGGAGGACTCACCCCTCCACTTT.

The CDR3 DNA is TGCGCCAGCAGCCAAGATCGGGGGGCGCCGTCCAACACCGGGGAGCTGTTTTTT. Translating it yields CASSQDRGAPSNTGELFF. The chain uses TRBV4-3 and TRBJ2-2; a weak D match, TRBD2 (7 bases). Germline CDR1 reads LGHNA; CDR2 reads YSLEER. The CDR3 contains 18 residues. Trimming took off 0 bases at V and 2 bases at J, with 16 bases between the two ends.

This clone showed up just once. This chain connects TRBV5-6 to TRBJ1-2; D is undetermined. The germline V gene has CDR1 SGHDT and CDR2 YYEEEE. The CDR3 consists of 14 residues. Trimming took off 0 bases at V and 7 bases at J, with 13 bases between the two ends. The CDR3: CASSLGQPWGGYTF. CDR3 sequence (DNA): TGTGCCAGCAGCTTGGGCCAACCCTGGGGTGGCTACACCTTC. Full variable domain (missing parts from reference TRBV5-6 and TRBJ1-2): DAGVTQSPTHLIKTRGQQVTLRCSPKSGHDTVSWYQQALGQGPQFIFQYYEEEERQRGNFPDRFSGHQFPNYSSELNVNALLLGDSALYLCASSLGQPWGGYTFGSGTRLTVV.

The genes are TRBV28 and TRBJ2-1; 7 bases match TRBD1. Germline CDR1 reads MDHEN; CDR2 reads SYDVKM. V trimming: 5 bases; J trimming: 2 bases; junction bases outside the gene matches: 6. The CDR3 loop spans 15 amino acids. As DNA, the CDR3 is TGTGCCAGCAGTACCACCGGGACAGCCTACAATGAGCAGTTCTTC. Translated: CASSTTGTAYNEQFF.

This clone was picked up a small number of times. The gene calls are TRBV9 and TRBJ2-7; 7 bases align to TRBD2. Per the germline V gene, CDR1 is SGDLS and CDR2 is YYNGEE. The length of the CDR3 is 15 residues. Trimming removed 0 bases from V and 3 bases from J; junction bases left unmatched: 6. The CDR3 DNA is TGTGCCAGCAGCGTAGGGACTAGTCATATCTACGAGCAGTACTTC. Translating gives CASSVGTSHIYEQYF. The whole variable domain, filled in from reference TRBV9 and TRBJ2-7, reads DSGVTQTPKHLITATGQRVTLRCSPRSGDLSVYWYQQSLDQGLQFLIQYYNGEERAKGNILERFSAQQFPDLHSELNLSSLELGDSALYFCASSVGTSHIYEQYFGPGTRLTVT.

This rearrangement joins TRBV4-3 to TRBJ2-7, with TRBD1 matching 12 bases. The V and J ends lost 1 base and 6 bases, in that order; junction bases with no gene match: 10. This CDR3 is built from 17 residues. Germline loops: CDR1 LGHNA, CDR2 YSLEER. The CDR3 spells CASSQVVEGTGGVEQYF. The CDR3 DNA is TGCGCCAGCAGCCAAGTCGTCGAGGGGACAGGGGGCGTCGAGCAGTACTTC.

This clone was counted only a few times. Written as DNA, the CDR3 is TGTGCCAGCAGTCCCTGGCGGGAGGACACAGATACGCAGTATTTT. Translation gives CASSPWREDTDTQYF. J is TRBJ2-3 and V is TRBV11-2; 8 bases agree with TRBD2. The length of the CDR3 is 15 residues. In germline, CDR1 is SGHAT, CDR2 FQNNGV. V trimming: 6 bases; J trimming: 2 bases; junction bases outside the gene matches: 7.

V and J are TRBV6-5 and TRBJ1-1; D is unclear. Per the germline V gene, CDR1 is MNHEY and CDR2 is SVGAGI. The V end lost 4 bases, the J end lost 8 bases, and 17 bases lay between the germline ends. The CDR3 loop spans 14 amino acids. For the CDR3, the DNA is TGTGCCAGCAGTTTTGGACCCCAGTTTACCGAAGCTTTCTTT. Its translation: CASSFGPQFTEAFF.

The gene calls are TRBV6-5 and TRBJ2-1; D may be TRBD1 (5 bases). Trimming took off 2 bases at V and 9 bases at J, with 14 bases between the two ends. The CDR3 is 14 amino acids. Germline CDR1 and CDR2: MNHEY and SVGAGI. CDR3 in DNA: TGTGCCAGCAGTTACCCTACCCTTCAGGGTGAGCAGTTCTTC. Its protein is CASSYPTLQGEQFF.

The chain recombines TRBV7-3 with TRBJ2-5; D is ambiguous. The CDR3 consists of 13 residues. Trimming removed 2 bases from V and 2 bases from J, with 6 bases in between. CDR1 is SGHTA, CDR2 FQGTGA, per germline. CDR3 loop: CASSLVRQETQYF. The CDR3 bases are TGTGCCAGCAGCTTAGTCAGGCAAGAGACCCAGTACTTC.

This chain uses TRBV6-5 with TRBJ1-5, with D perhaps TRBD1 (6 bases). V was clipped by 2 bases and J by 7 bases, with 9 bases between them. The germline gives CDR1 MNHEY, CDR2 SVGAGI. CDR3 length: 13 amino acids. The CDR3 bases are TGTGCCAGCAGTTACGGCAGGGGACAGCCCCAGCATTTT. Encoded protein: CASSYGRGQPQHF.

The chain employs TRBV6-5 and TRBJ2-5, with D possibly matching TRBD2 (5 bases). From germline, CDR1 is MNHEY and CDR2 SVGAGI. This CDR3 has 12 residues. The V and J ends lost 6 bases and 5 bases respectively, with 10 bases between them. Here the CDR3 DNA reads TGTGCCAGCAGCCCGGGGTTTGAGACCCAGTACTTC. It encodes CASSPGFETQYF.

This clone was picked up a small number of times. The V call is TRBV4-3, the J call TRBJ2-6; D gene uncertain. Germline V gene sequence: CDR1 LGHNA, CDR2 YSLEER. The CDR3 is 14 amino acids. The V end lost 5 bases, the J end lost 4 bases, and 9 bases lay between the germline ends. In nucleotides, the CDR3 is TGCGCCAGCAGCATCGATGCAGGGGCCAACGTCCTGACTTTC. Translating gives CASSIDAGANVLTF.

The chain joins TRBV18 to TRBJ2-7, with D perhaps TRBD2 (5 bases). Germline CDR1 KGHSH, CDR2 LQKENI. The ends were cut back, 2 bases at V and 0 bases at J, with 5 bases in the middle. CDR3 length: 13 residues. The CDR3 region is CASSPAGSYEQYF. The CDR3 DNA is TGTGCCAGCTCACCAGCGGGCTCCTACGAGCAGTACTTC.

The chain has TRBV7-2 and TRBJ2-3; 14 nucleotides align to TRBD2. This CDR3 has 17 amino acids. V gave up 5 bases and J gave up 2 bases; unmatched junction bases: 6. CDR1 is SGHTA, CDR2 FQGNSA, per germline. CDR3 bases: TGTGCCAGCAGCCCGCTGACTAGCGGGAGGGCCACAGATACGCAGTATTTT. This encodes CASSPLTSGRATDTQYF.

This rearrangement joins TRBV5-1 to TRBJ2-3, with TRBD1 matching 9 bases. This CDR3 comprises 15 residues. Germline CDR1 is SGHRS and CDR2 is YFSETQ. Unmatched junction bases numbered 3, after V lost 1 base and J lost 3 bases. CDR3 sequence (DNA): TGCGCCAGCAGCTTGACAGGGGGCGAAACAGATACGCAGTATTTT. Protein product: CASSLTGGETDTQYF.

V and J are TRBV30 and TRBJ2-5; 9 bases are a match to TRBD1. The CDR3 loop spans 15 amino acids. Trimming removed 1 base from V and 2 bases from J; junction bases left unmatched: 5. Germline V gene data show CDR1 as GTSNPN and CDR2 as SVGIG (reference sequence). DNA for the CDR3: TGTGCCTGGAGTGCCGGGACAGGGAGGCAAGAGACCCAGTACTTC. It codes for CAWSAGTGRQETQYF.

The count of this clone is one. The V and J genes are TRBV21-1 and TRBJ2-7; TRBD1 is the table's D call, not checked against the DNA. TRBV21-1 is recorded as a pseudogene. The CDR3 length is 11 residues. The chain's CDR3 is CASSEGQISDF. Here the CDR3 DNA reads TGTGCCAGCAGCGAAGGACAGATAAGTGACTTC.

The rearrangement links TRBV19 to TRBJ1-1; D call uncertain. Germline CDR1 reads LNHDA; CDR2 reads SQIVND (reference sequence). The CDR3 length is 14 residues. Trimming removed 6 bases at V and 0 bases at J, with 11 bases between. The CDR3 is CASSQQFMNTEAFF. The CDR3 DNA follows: TGTGCCAGTAGCCAACAGTTCATGAACACTGAAGCTTTCTTT.

CDR3 sequence (DNA): TGTGCCAGCAGCTTAGGTGGAAGGGGCAGGGCAGAGACCCAGTACTTC. As protein: CASSLGGRGRAETQYF. The chain combines TRBV11-3 with TRBJ2-5, with D perhaps matching TRBD1 (5 bases). The CDR3 spans 16 residues. V lost 1 base, J lost 4 bases, and 16 bases lay in between. Germline assignment: CDR1 SGHNT and CDR2 YENEEA.

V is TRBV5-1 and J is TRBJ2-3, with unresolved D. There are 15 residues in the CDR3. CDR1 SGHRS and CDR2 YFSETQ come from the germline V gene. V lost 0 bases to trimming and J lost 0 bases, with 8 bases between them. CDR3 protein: CASSLAVVSTDTQYF. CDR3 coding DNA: TGCGCCAGCAGCTTGGCAGTGGTTAGCACAGATACGCAGTATTTT. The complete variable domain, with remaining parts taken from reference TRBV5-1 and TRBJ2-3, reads KAGVTQTPRYLIKTRGQQVTLSCSPISGHRSVSWYQQTPGQGLQFLFEYFSETQRNKGNFPGRFSGRQFSNSRSEMNVSTLELGDSALYLCASSLAVVSTDTQYFGPGTRLTVL.

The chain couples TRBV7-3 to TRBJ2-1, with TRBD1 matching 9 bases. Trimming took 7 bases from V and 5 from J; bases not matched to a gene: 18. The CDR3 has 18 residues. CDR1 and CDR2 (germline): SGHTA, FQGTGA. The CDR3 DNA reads TGTGCCAGCACCTCGGGACAGGGTTCAAGCGGGACCAACAATGAGCAGTTCTTC. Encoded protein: CASTSGQGSSGTNNEQFF. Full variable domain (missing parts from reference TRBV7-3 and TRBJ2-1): GAGVSQTPSNKVTEKGKYVELRCDPISGHTALYWYRQSLGQGPEFLIYFQGTGAADDSGLPNDRFFAVRPEGSVSTLKIQRTERGDSAVYLCASTSGQGSSGTNNEQFFGPGTRLTVL.